This T cell receptor (beta chain) was observed in a study of control samples from healthy donors and cancer patients (dated by TCRdb to 2020 to 2022). This clone appeared a few times. No cognate antigen has been identified for it. The input lacks base qualities; no much larger clone sits a single base away. The sample has other DNA sequences that encode this CDR3 too. Trimming costs V 2 bases and J 5 bases, and their ends lie 7 bases apart. For CDR1 and CDR2, the germline V gene lists MNHEY and SVGAGI. The CDR3 holds 14 amino acids from the cysteine to the phenylalanine. Only the CDR3 portion is preserved as DNA: 42 bases, with reading frame beginning at the first base. The library was obtained by the immunoSEQ multiplex PCR assay. TCRdb's version of the immuneACCESS table is confined to in-frame rearrangements and falls short of the full clone set. An unresolved V gene accounts for under half of the shortfall where checked; the remainder is of unknown origin. The sample yields some 150,000 clones; 91% were counted once. The ten biggest clones cover about 1.6% of the sample.

This sequence uses TRBV6-5 and TRBJ1-6; TRBD1 might be the D gene, on 5 matching bases. Specimen: blood. The TCR originated in a woman in her thirties in good health. The CDR3 reads as follows: CASSYRGDNSPLHF. The nucleotide sequence is TGTGCCAGCAGTTACCGGGGGGATAATTCACCCCTCCACTTT.